The clone carrying this T cell receptor (beta chain) was counted many times. Its antigen remains unidentified. The germline V gene has CDR1 SGHDN and CDR2 FVKESK. V lost 4 bases and J lost 5; bases outside the gene matches: 12. There are 16 residues in the CDR3. These data originate in a study of T-cell reconstitution after alpha-beta-depleted transplantation in children. Library preparation (for TCRbeta) was performed with unique molecular identifiers. TCRdb called the PCR reads again in MiXCR, with one record for every CDR3 protein. The table lists 40,000 to 55,000 distinct CDR3 sequences, about 9% of them singletons. Study-wide results and caveats: At one year after transplant, newly produced T cells mostly accounted for T-cell counts and diversity.

This sequence was found in a male patient aged 2 to 10 who had a stem cell transplant for chronic granulomatous disease, so the T cells may come from the graft donor. This specimen consisted of PBMCs, mostly from graft donor cells, obtained 60 days after TCRalphabeta/CD19-depleted stem cell transplant. The chain is built from TRBV14 and TRBJ2-3, with 7 bases fitting TRBD2. The CDR3 loop reads CASSRTSRGSRDTQYF. CDR3 nucleotide sequence: TGTGCCAGCAGCCGGACTAGTAGAGGCTCGCGAGATACGCAGTATTTT.